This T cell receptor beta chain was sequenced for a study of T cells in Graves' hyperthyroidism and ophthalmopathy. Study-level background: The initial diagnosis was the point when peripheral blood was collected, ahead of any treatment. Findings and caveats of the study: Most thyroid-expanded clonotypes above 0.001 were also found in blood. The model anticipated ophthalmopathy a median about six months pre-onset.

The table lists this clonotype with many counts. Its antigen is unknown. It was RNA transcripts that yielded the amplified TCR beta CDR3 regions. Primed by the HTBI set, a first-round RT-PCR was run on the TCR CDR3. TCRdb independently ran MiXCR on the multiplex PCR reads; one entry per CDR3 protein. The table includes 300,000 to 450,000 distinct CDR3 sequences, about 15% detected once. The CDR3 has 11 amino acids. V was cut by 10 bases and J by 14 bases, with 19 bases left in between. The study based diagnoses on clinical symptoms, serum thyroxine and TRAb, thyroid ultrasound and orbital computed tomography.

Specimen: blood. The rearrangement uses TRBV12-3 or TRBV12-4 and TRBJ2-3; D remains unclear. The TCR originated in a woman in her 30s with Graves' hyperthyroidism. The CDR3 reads CATLGLREVYF. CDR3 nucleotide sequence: TGTGCCACCCTCGGGCTCCGCGAGGTGTATTTT.